What follows are 17 T cell receptor beta chains derived from one specimen sequenced in a study of blood T cell repertoires in COVID-19. TCRdb's copy holds only in-frame clones and misses some; the assay was immunoSEQ multiplex PCR. The sample has some 220,000 clones, roughly 85% seen once. Specimen: peripheral blood. Receptors were obtained from a woman under 30 who had recovered from COVID-19.

The chain combines TRBV19 with TRBJ2-5, with TRBD1 matching 11 bases. Per the germline V gene, CDR1 is LNHDA and CDR2 is SQIVND (reference sequence). Unmatched junction bases numbered 11, after V lost 6 bases and J lost 5 bases. The CDR3 runs 16 residues. In DNA form, the CDR3 reads TGTGCCAGTAGCCTGGTCGGGACAGGGGGATTTGAGACCCAGTACTTC. It codes for CASSLVGTGGFETQYF.

V is TRBV9 and J is TRBJ2-2, with D possibly matching TRBD2 (6 bases). CDR3 length equals 15 residues. Germline V CDR1 and CDR2: SGDLS, YYNGEE. Trimming cost V 6 bases and J 2 bases, with 14 bases left between them. CDR3 sequence reads: CASNTGTPNTGELFF. The CDR3 region has the DNA TGTGCCAGCAACACCGGGACTCCTAACACCGGGGAGCTGTTTTTT.

This clone was detected only a few times. The same CDR3 is also encoded by other DNA sequences in this sample. V is TRBV12-3 or TRBV12-4 and J is TRBJ1-2; tentatively, D is TRBD1 (5 bases). Trimming took 1 base from V and 4 from J, leaving 7 bases between them. This CDR3 region has 13 residues. This chain's CDR3 is CASSLGGGYGYTF. The CDR3 bases are TGTGCCAGCAGTTTAGGGGGCGGCTATGGCTACACCTTC.

This clone was detected only a few times. The V call is TRBV30, the J call TRBJ1-1; TRBD1 matches at 10 bases. The trim removed 5 bases at V and 4 bases at J, leaving 4 bases unmatched. The CDR3 covers 13 residues. Germline CDR1 is GTSNPN and CDR2 is SVGIG (reference sequence). CDR3 in DNA: TGTGCCTGGGAGGACAGGGGGATCACTGAAGCTTTCTTT. The encoded protein is CAWEDRGITEAFF.

This clone was picked up one time. V and J are TRBV13 and TRBJ1-5, with D possibly being TRBD1 (6 bases). This CDR3 contains 15 residues. Germline lookup yields CDR1 PRHDT and CDR2 FYEKMQ (reference sequence). V dropped 6 bases and J dropped 5 bases, with 17 bases sitting between them. This CDR3 reads CASSLAGDNDQPQHF. The CDR3 DNA sequence: TGTGCCAGCAGTCTGGCAGGGGACAATGATCAGCCCCAGCATTTT.

This rearrangement joins TRBV2 to TRBJ1-4; D remains unclear. The CDR3 is 15 amino acids. Germline CDR1 is SNHLY and CDR2 is FYNNEI. Deletions cut 9 bases from V and 0 bases from J, with 14 bases between. DNA for the CDR3: TGTGCCAGTTTTAGAGTGGGAGCAACTAATGAAAAACTGTTTTTT. This gives the protein CASFRVGATNEKLFF.

This sequence joins TRBV12-3 or TRBV12-4 and TRBJ1-6; TRBD1 is a possible D gene (5 bases). Trimming removed 3 bases at V and 12 bases at J, with 6 bases between. The CDR3 spans 11 residues. DNA of the CDR3: TGTGCCAGCAGTTTCGGGGGACCCCTCCACTTT. This sequence encodes CASSFGGPLHF.

This clone has a single count. The sample contains more than one DNA sequence encoding this CDR3. This chain uses TRBV4-3 with TRBJ2-1; D is unresolved. This CDR3 has 16 residues. From germline, CDR1 is LGHNA and CDR2 YSLEER. V was clipped by 0 bases and J by 0 bases, with 9 bases between them. The CDR3 region is CASSQDLAVSYNEQFF. DNA for the CDR3: TGCGCCAGCAGCCAAGATCTGGCGGTCTCCTACAATGAGCAGTTCTTC.

The J gene is TRBJ2-7, the V gene TRBV3-1 (or the pseudogene TRBV3-2); TRBD2 matches at 7 bases. The CDR3 has 16 residues. Germline loops: CDR1 LGHDT, CDR2 YNNKEL (reference sequence). The ends lost 1 base at V and 3 bases at J; junction bases unmatched: 9. This chain's CDR3 is CASSQGVAGAFYEQYF. The CDR3 nucleotides are TGTGCCAGCAGCCAAGGGGTAGCGGGTGCTTTCTACGAGCAGTACTTC.

V is TRBV11-2 and J is TRBJ1-2; D perhaps matches TRBD1 (6 bases). Trimming pared 4 bases from V and 5 bases from J, leaving 23 bases between. Per the germline V gene, CDR1 is SGHAT and CDR2 is FQNNGV. CDR3 length: 17 amino acids. The CDR3 DNA is TGTGCCAGCAGCTCCCTTTTCTCCAACGGGGGGGCTTATGGCTACACCTTC. As protein: CASSSLFSNGGAYGYTF.

The chain links TRBV25-1 to TRBJ1-2, with D perhaps matching TRBD1 (5 bases). Germline V gene sequence: CDR1 MGHDK, CDR2 SYGVNS. V lost 3 bases, J lost 0 bases, and 14 bases lay in between. The CDR3 loop spans 16 amino acids. CDR3 loop: CASSDSGGATNYGYTF. The CDR3 DNA sequence: TGTGCCAGCAGTGACTCCGGAGGGGCAACTAACTATGGCTACACCTTC.

The chain couples TRBV29-1 to TRBJ2-3; 11 bases are shared with TRBD2. The CDR3 runs to 14 residues. In germline, CDR1 is SQVTM, CDR2 ANQGSEA. With 5 bases clipped from V and 6 bases from J, the junction kept 7 bases outside the gene matches. The CDR3 nucleotides are TGCAGCGTTAATTTAGCGGGAGGGGGCGATACGCAGTATTTT. Protein sequence: CSVNLAGGGDTQYF.

This chain links TRBV19 with TRBJ1-1; D is unresolved. The CDR3 has 14 residues. CDR1 and CDR2 from the germline V gene are LNHDA and SQIVND (reference sequence). CDR3 coding DNA: TGTGTCTCCGGCGTGGTCGAGGGGAACACTGAAGCTTTCTTT. Protein: CVSGVVEGNTEAFF.

The rearrangement uses TRBV6-6 and TRBJ2-7, with D maybe TRBD1 (5 bases). The germline V gene encodes CDR1 MNHNY and CDR2 SVGAGI (reference sequence). The CDR3 sequence is 15 residues long. V shed 0 bases and J shed 5 bases, with 14 bases lying between them. The CDR3 sequence is CASSYSKQGGNEQYF. The CDR3 region has the DNA TGTGCCAGCAGTTACTCGAAGCAGGGTGGCAACGAGCAGTACTTC.

This chain connects TRBV19 to TRBJ2-1, with 12 positions matching TRBD2. This CDR3 is 13 amino acids long. Trimming removed 10 bases from V and 12 bases from J; junction bases left unmatched: 10. CDR1 is LNHDA, CDR2 SQIVND, per germline (reference sequence). The CDR3 reads CATGPGTSGLQFF. CDR3 nucleotide sequence: TGTGCCACGGGACCCGGGACTAGCGGGTTGCAGTTCTTC.

J is TRBJ2-1 and V is TRBV18; TRBD2 matches 8 bases. The CDR3 extends over 15 amino acids. Germline CDR1 is KGHSH and CDR2 is LQKENI. V lost 4 bases to trimming and J lost 10 bases; unmatched junction nucleotides: 12. CDR3 DNA sequence: TGTGCCAGCTCACTCACGGGAGGGGCTATTCGGGAGCAGTTCTTC. Its translation: CASSLTGGAIREQFF.

This clone was counted only a few times. The chain couples TRBV3-1 (or the pseudogene TRBV3-2) to TRBJ2-7; TRBD2 aligns across 11 bases. Germline V gene lookup returns CDR1 LGHDT and CDR2 YNNKEL (reference sequence). The CDR3 totals 17 residues. The junction had 7 bases not matched to a gene; V was cut back by 2 bases and J by 1 base. CDR3 amino acids: CASSQPGLAGYSYEQYF. The CDR3 nucleotides are TGTGCCAGCAGCCAACCCGGACTAGCGGGCTATTCCTACGAGCAGTACTTC.